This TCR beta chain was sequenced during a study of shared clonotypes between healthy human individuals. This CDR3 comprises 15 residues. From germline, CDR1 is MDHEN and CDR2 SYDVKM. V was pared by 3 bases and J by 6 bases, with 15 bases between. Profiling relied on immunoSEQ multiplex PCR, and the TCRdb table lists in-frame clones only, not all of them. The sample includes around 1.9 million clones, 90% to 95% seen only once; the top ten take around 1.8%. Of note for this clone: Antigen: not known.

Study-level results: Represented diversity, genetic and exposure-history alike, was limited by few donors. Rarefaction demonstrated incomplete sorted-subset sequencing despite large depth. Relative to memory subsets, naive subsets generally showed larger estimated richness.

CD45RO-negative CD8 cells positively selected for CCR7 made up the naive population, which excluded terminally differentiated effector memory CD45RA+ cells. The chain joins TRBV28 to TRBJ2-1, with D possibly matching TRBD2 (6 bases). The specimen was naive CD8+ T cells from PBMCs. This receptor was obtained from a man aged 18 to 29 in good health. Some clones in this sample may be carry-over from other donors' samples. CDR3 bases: TGTGCCAGCAGTTTGGTACTAGGAGGGGCCAATGAGCAGTTCTTC. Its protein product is CASSLVLGGANEQFF.